This is a list of T cell receptor beta chains from one sample in a study of blood T cells in healthy people across ages. TCRdb reanalysed the 5' RACE reads using MiXCR and keeps one entry per CDR3 protein. Among roughly 700,000 distinct CDR3 sequences listed, approximately 30% were seen once. Sequencing used blood. The receptors were sampled from a woman aged 80 or over in good health. Each CDR3 is given with its conserved first and last residue.

j_call v_call cdr3_aa
TRBJ2-1 TRBV5-1 CASSLVGGAYNEQFF
TRBJ2-3 TRBV5-4 CASSLVGGSTDTQYF
TRBJ2-6 TRBV10-3 CAITAQGANVLTF
TRBJ2-5 TRBV7-9 CASSLMGEGQETQYF
TRBJ2-1 TRBV13 CASSVGHSDVYNGQFF
TRBJ2-7 TRBV11-2 CASSLGGTYYEQYF
TRBJ2-3 TRBV12-3/TRBV12-4 CAGSQQGGGSTDTQYF
TRBJ1-5 TRBV5-5 CASSLGREGQPQHF
TRBJ2-2 TRBV4-2 CASSQVGQGTGELFF
TRBJ2-3 TRBV9 CASSVGQGTDTQYF
TRBJ1-2 TRBV20-1 CSARDRSSGVPGYTF
TRBJ1-2 TRBV6-1 CASSEMSTLSNYGYTF
TRBJ1-2 TRBV25-1 CVSSEIYYGYTF
TRBJ2-6 TRBV5-6 CASQGTGFNSGANVLTF
TRBJ2-1 TRBV27 CASSWGEGPRLGNEQFF
TRBJ1-5 TRBV6-6 CASGPGLSNQPQHF
TRBJ1-2 TRBV15 CATSRDLGNYGYTF
TRBJ2-5 TRBV6-1 CASSESGHVPQYF
TRBJ2-1 TRBV7-8 CASSLRTSNEQFF
TRBJ2-1 TRBV5-1 CASSPGLAGGRYNEQFF
TRBJ2-6 TRBV7-7 CASSPGRSSGANVLTF
TRBJ1-2 TRBV5-1 CASSLALRRDDGYTF
TRBJ1-2 TRBV12-3/TRBV12-4 CAIKLYPYSGDGYTF
TRBJ1-6 TRBV28 CASSFIYNSPLHF
TRBJ2-2 TRBV20-1 CSARDWRQGSGTGELFF
TRBJ2-1 TRBV24-1 CATSDRSGGALHEQFF
TRBJ1-2 TRBV29-1 CSAEGQPVGGYTF
TRBJ2-5 TRBV7-9 CASSLAGAGAETQYF
TRBJ1-5 TRBV6-6 CASTEGYQPQHF
TRBJ2-1 TRBV20-1 CSASWGARNEQFF
TRBJ2-3 TRBV6-1 CASSLLGLGTDTQYF
- TRBV4-1 CASSQDLSGSGNKETQYF
TRBJ2-6 TRBV7-8 CASSLVARPRLSGANVLTF
TRBJ2-7 TRBV27 CASSLWTGQAYEQYF
TRBJ2-7 TRBV7-6 CASSLAINGIGRNEQYF
TRBJ2-4 TRBV6-1 CASSGGSLAKNIQYF
TRBJ1-4 TRBV9 CASSPGGGVGNEKLFF
TRBJ1-1 TRBV7-2 CASSLGLGSTEAFF
TRBJ2-3 TRBV5-1 CASSLVASRDTQYF
TRBJ2-1 TRBV11-2 CASSRSGRPIDEQFF
TRBJ1-6 TRBV14 CASSQGQRNSPLHF
TRBJ1-2 TRBV20-1 CSAHGPSPGNTF
TRBJ1-2 TRBV30 CAWGGTGGGYTF
TRBJ2-2 TRBV5-1 CASSFSQPNTGELFF
TRBJ2-1 TRBV12-3/TRBV12-4 CASSSSRVVAYNEQFF
TRBJ2-1 TRBV6-5 CASSYGIDSSYNEQFF